This TCR beta chain was observed in a study of T cell changes during pregnancy in multiple sclerosis. Trimming cost V 4 bases and J 5 bases, with 15 bases left between them. Germline V gene data show CDR1 as SGHNT and CDR2 as YYREEE (reference sequence). CDR3 length: 14 residues. Produced via immunoSEQ multiplex PCR; TCRdb's table is partial and in-frame only. The sample comprises tens of thousands of clones, less than 95% of which are singletons, and 0.9% to 0.95% rests with the top ten. Sequencing used peripheral blood, obtained before pregnancy. This chain joins TRBV5-4 and TRBJ1-1; D ambiguous. The TCR sequence derives from a female donor with multiple sclerosis, enrolled in a pregnancy study. This CDR3 reads CASSEGPPETEAFF. CDR3 nucleotides: TGTGCCAGCAGCGAGGGCCCCCCTGAGACTGAAGCTTTCTTT.